What follows are 5 T cell receptor beta chains derived from one specimen sequenced in a study of cytomegalovirus exposure and HLA in healthy donors. 60 Vbeta and 13 Jbeta primers were used in PCR. The table came from immunoSEQ multiplex PCR; TCRdb's copy has only in-frame clones and leaves some out. The table has 210,000 or so clones, more than 70% seen once. The sample was PBMCs. Receptor source: a human donor in good health.

The chain recombines TRBV5-1 with TRBJ1-4; tentative D call: TRBD1 (6 bases). CDR3 size: 15 residues. Germline CDR1 is SGHRS and CDR2 is YFSETQ. With 2 bases removed from V and 7 bases from J, the gap between germline ends came to 15 bases. The CDR3 DNA follows: TGCGCCAGCAGCTTTCGGGGGGGCTTGGGTGAAAAACTGTTTTTT. Encoded protein: CASSFRGGLGEKLFF.

V gene TRBV19 combines with J gene TRBJ2-1; 9 bases map to TRBD2. After removal of 10 bases from V and 1 base from J, the junction contained 11 bases not matched to a gene. Germline V lookup: CDR1 LNHDA, CDR2 SQIVND (reference sequence). The CDR3 has 16 amino acids. The CDR3 loop is CAIGSGRGRSYNEQFF. CDR3 DNA: TGTGCCATAGGTAGCGGGAGAGGTAGGTCCTACAATGAGCAGTTCTTC.

V is TRBV11-3 and J is TRBJ2-1; TRBD1 agrees at 9 bases. Looked up from germline, CDR1 is SGHNT and CDR2 is YENEEA. V dropped 5 bases and J dropped 10; count of bases not matched to a gene: 3. This CDR3 is built from 12 residues. The CDR3 spells CASSPGQGEQFF. DNA of the CDR3: TGTGCCAGCAGCCCGGGACAGGGAGAGCAGTTCTTC.

The rearrangement links TRBV7-2 to TRBJ2-3; 12 nucleotides align to TRBD2. Trimming cost V 7 bases and J 6 bases; bases outside gene matches: 5. CDR1 is SGHTA and CDR2 is FQGNSA in the germline V gene. The CDR3 loop spans 14 amino acids. CDR3 nucleotide sequence: TGTGCCAGCAAGACTAGCGGGAGTCGCGATACGCAGTATTTT. Amino acid sequence: CASKTSGSRDTQYF.

The chain recombines TRBV5-8 with TRBJ2-5; D not certain. The closer fit of TRBJ2-7 to the DNA end suggests the J call may be wrong. CDR1 is SGHTS, CDR2 YDEGEE, per germline. The CDR3 extends over 13 amino acids. In DNA, the CDR3 is TGTGCCAGCAGCCGCCTGCGGCGATACGAGCAGTACTTC. Translated: CASSRLRRYEQYF.